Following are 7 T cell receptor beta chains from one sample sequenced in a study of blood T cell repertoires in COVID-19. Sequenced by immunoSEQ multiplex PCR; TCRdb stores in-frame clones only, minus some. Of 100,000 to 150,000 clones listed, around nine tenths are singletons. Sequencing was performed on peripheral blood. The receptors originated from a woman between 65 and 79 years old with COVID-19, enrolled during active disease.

The CDR3, as DNA: TGTGCCAGCAGCGGAGAACAGGGGGCAGAGGGGGCCAACGTCCTGACTTTC. This gives the protein CASSGEQGAEGANVLTF. The V gene is TRBV11-3, the J gene TRBJ2-6; 9 positions match TRBD1. The V gene end was trimmed by 5 bases and the J gene end by 4 bases; junction bases not matched to a gene: 9. CDR3 length equals 17 residues. Per the germline V gene, CDR1 is SGHNT and CDR2 is YENEEA. The full variable domain, with the rest looked up from reference TRBV11-3 and TRBJ2-6, is EAGVVQSPRYKIIEKKQPVAFWCNPISGHNTLYWYLQNLGQGPELLIRYENEEAVDDSQLPKDRFSAERLKGVDSTLKIQPAELGDSAVYLCASSGEQGAEGANVLTFGAGSRLTVL.

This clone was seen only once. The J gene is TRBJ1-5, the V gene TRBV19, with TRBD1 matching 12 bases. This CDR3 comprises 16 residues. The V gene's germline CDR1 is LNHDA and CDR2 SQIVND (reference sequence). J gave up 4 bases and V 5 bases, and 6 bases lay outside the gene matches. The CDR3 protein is CASSGGQGARNQPQHF. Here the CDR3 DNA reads TGTGCCAGTAGTGGGGGACAGGGGGCGAGGAATCAGCCCCAGCATTTT.

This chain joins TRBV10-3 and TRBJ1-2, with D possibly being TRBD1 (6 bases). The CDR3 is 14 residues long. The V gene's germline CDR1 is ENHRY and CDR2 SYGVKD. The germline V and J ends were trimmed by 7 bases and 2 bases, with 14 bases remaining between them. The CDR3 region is CAITPGQPNYGYTF. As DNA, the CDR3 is TGTGCCATCACCCCAGGACAGCCAAACTATGGCTACACCTTC.

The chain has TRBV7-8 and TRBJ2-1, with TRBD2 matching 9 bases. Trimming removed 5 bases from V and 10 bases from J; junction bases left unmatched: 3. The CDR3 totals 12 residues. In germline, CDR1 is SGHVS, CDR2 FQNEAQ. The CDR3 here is CASSASGGEQFF. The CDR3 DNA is TGTGCCAGCAGCGCCAGCGGGGGGGAGCAGTTCTTC.

The CDR3 loop reads CASSFGRQGAYEQYF. CDR3 sequence (DNA): TGCGCCAGCAGCTTTGGAAGACAGGGGGCTTACGAGCAGTACTTC. The J gene is TRBJ2-7, the V gene TRBV5-1, with 10 bases fitting TRBD1. This CDR3 has 15 residues. CDR1 is SGHRS and CDR2 is YFSETQ in the germline V gene. Losses at the gene ends were 2 bases for V and 4 bases for J; bases not matched to a gene: 6.

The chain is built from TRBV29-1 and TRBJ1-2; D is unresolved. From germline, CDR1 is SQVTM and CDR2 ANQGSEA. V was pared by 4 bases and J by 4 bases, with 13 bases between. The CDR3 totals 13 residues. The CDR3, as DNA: TGCAGCGTTGGACGCCCGGCGGGCTATGGCTACACCTTC. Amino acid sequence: CSVGRPAGYGYTF.

The DNA of the CDR3 is TGTGCCAGCAGCGTTCGGGGTCAAAACAATGAGCAGTTCTTC. Its protein product is CASSVRGQNNEQFF. V gene TRBV9 combines with J gene TRBJ2-1; D is possibly TRBD2 (5 bases). The CDR3 covers 14 residues. In germline, CDR1 is SGDLS, CDR2 YYNGEE. V was cut by 2 bases and J by 5 bases, with 11 bases left in between. Complete variable domain (other parts from reference TRBV9 and TRBJ2-1): DSGVTQTPKHLITATGQRVTLRCSPRSGDLSVYWYQQSLDQGLQFLIQYYNGEERAKGNILERFSAQQFPDLHSELNLSSLELGDSALYFCASSVRGQNNEQFFGPGTRLTVL.